Following are 22 T cell receptor beta chains from one sample sequenced in a study of cytomegalovirus exposure and HLA in healthy donors. The data were produced by immunoSEQ multiplex PCR, yet TCRdb's version contains in-frame clones alone and is incomplete. The sample has 300,000 to 350,000 clones, roughly 88% seen once; the top ten hold roughly 0.88%. Sequencing used PBMCs. All receptors come from a man aged 25 to 40 in good health and CMV-seronegative.

V is TRBV2 and J is TRBJ2-7; TRBD1 matches at 8 bases. Germline values: CDR1 SNHLY, CDR2 FYNNEI. J lost 0 bases, V lost 4 bases, and 5 bases had no gene match. The CDR3 loop spans 15 amino acids. CDR3 sequence: CASSARDRSSYEQYF. The CDR3 bases are TGTGCCAGCAGTGCCCGGGACAGGAGCTCCTACGAGCAGTACTTC.

The chain carries TRBV19 and TRBJ1-5; TRBD1 agrees at 9 bases. Unmatched junction bases numbered 6, after V lost 7 bases and J lost 2 bases. This CDR3 region has 15 residues. Germline values: CDR1 LNHDA, CDR2 SQIVND (reference sequence). The CDR3 bases are TGTGCCAGTACCTGGACAGGGGACGGCAATCAGCCCCAGCATTTT. Translation: CASTWTGDGNQPQHF.

This clone was recorded once. The chain employs TRBV7-9 and TRBJ2-7, with 7 bases lining up with TRBD1. Germline lookup yields CDR1 SEHNR and CDR2 FQNEAQ (reference sequence). V lost 5 bases, J lost 2 bases, and 6 bases stayed unmatched. The CDR3 has 14 amino acids. The CDR3 protein is CASSTPGQTYEQYF. The CDR3 DNA is TGTGCCAGCAGCACCCCGGGACAGACCTACGAGCAGTACTTC.

The chain recombines TRBV9 with TRBJ1-1; D is ambiguous. This CDR3 is built from 15 residues. Trimming took 7 bases from V and 5 from J, leaving 21 bases between them. In germline, CDR1 is SGDLS, CDR2 YYNGEE. The chain's CDR3 is CASGEIRIAGTEAFF. The DNA of the CDR3 is TGTGCCAGCGGGGAGATCCGCATTGCGGGGACTGAAGCTTTCTTT.

This sequence joins TRBV6-6 and TRBJ2-3; the D is unclear. The V end was cut by 2 bases, the J end by 5 bases, with 8 bases between. Germline V CDR1 and CDR2: MNHNY, SVGAGI (reference sequence). This CDR3 spans 13 amino acids. The CDR3 DNA sequence: TGTGCCAGCAGTTACCTATCTATAGATACGCAGTATTTT. Residues: CASSYLSIDTQYF.

This chain links TRBV6-5 with TRBJ1-3, with a weak D call TRBD1 (5 bases). CDR3 length: 15 residues. V lost 2 bases, J lost 2 bases, and 10 bases lay in between. The germline V gene encodes CDR1 MNHEY and CDR2 SVGAGI. DNA of the CDR3: TGTGCCAGCAGTTACAAATTAGGGGCTGGAAACACCATATATTTT. It codes for CASSYKLGAGNTIYF.

This clone was counted only a few times. The genes are TRBV19 and TRBJ1-5; maybe TRBD1 (5 bases). Looked up from germline, CDR1 is LNHDA and CDR2 is SQIVND (reference sequence). The CDR3 extends over 15 amino acids. The germline V and J ends were trimmed by 6 bases and 2 bases, with 14 bases remaining between them. The CDR3 DNA sequence: TGTGCCAGTAGCAGGGTGGGAGGGGGCAATCAGCCCCAGCATTTT. It specifies CASSRVGGGNQPQHF.

DNA for the CDR3: TGTGCCAGCAGTGGGTTGCGCGGACAGGGGACCTCCGAGCAGTACTTC. This sequence encodes CASSGLRGQGTSEQYF. The genes are TRBV6-1 and TRBJ2-7; 9 bases are shared with TRBD1. The CDR3 is made up of 16 amino acids. CDR1 and CDR2 from the germline V gene are MNHNS and SASEGT. Trimming took 4 bases from V and 6 from J; bases not matched to a gene: 13.

V and J are TRBV6-5 and TRBJ1-6, with D maybe TRBD1 (5 bases). The CDR3 contains 14 residues. V gave up 6 bases and J gave up 8 bases, with 14 bases separating them. From germline, CDR1 is MNHEY and CDR2 SVGAGI. CDR3: CASSQGFGYSPLHF. The CDR3 region has the DNA TGTGCCAGCAGCCAGGGATTCGGGTATTCACCCCTCCACTTT.

The V and J genes are TRBV30 and TRBJ1-2; 8 bases fit TRBD1. The trim removed 2 bases at V and 8 bases at J, leaving 7 bases unmatched. Germline values: CDR1 GTSNPN, CDR2 SVGIG (reference sequence). The CDR3 covers 13 residues. The CDR3 loop reads CAWSSGQGAGYTF. CDR3 bases: TGTGCCTGGAGTTCCGGACAGGGAGCGGGCTACACCTTC.

The gene calls are TRBV5-5 and TRBJ1-2; D possibly corresponds to TRBD1 (5 bases). The CDR3 contains 13 residues. Germline lookup yields CDR1 SGHKS and CDR2 YYEKEE (reference sequence). Trimming took off 0 bases at V and 8 bases at J, with 11 bases between the two ends. CDR3 nucleotides: TGTGCCAGCAGCTTGGAAGGGGATCACGGCTACACCTTC. Amino acid sequence: CASSLEGDHGYTF.

The CDR3 reads CASGSGTRAYGYTF. CDR3 sequence (DNA): TGTGCTAGTGGCTCCGGGACAAGAGCCTATGGCTACACCTTC. This rearrangement joins TRBV12-5 to TRBJ1-2; a possible D gene is TRBD1 (6 bases). The CDR3 is made up of 14 amino acids. Germline CDR1 and CDR2: LGHNT and FRNRAP. V lost 6 bases and J lost 4, with 15 bases in between. Based on the CDR3 plus reference TRBV12-5 and TRBJ1-2, the full variable domain is DARVTQTPRHKVTEMGQEVTMRCQPILGHNTVFWYRQTMMQGLELLAYFRNRAPLDDSGMPKDRFSAEMPDATLATLKIQPSEPRDSAVYFCASGSGTRAYGYTFGSGTRLTVV.

This clone was recorded once. The rearrangement uses TRBV11-2 and TRBJ2-7; D possibly corresponds to TRBD1 (5 bases). The CDR3 contains 19 residues. Trimming pared 0 bases from V and 2 bases from J, leaving 23 bases between. Germline V gene data show CDR1 as SGHAT and CDR2 as FQNNGV. For the CDR3, the DNA is TGTGCCAGCAGCTTAGATGATAGGGCCCGGACAATCTACCCCTACGAGCAGTACTTC. It yields the protein CASSLDDRARTIYPYEQYF.

This clone was recorded many times. The chain recombines TRBV4-1 with TRBJ2-7, with TRBD2 as a possible D gene (7 bases). V was trimmed by 4 bases and J by 6 bases, leaving 22 bases between them. Germline CDR1 and CDR2: MGHRA and YSYEKL. This CDR3 is built from 16 residues. CDR3 in DNA: TGCGCCAGCAGCCTTGACCAGGGAGGGGGAGTCTCCGAGCAGTACTTC. This encodes CASSLDQGGGVSEQYF.

CDR3 coding DNA: TGTGCCACCAGCAGAGCGACAGGGGGCTCGGACGAGCAGTACTTC. It yields the protein CATSRATGGSDEQYF. The chain recombines TRBV15 with TRBJ2-7; 10 bases line up with TRBD1. From germline, CDR1 is LNHNV and CDR2 YYDKDF (reference sequence). This CDR3 is 15 amino acids long. V gave up 1 base and J gave up 5 bases; unmatched junction bases: 5.

The count of this clone is one. The chain joins TRBV6-1 to TRBJ2-7, with TRBD1 matching over 9 bases. The CDR3 has 15 amino acids. Germline CDR1 reads MNHNS; CDR2 reads SASEGT. The ends lost 1 base at V and 2 bases at J; junction bases unmatched: 3. The CDR3 reads CASSEGDRVPYEQYF. CDR3 DNA sequence: TGTGCCAGCAGTGAAGGGGACAGGGTTCCCTACGAGCAGTACTTC.

The V call is TRBV5-6, the J call TRBJ1-2; no clear D. Trimming shortened V by 1 base and J by 0 bases, and 7 bases separated the two germline ends. The germline V gene encodes CDR1 SGHDT and CDR2 YYEEEE. This CDR3 has 14 residues. CDR3 nucleotide sequence: TGTGCCAGCAGCTTGATACCGGCTAACTATGGCTACACCTTC. Translated: CASSLIPANYGYTF.

This clone was counted only a few times. Other DNA sequences in the same sample also yield this CDR3. The chain carries TRBV19 and TRBJ1-1; D not certain. CDR1 LNHDA and CDR2 SQIVND come from the germline V gene (reference sequence). This CDR3 is built from 13 residues. V was cut by 2 bases and J by 1 base, with 5 bases left in between. The CDR3 bases are TGTGCCAGTAGTATACGGGGGAACACTGAAGCTTTCTTT. Protein sequence: CASSIRGNTEAFF.

This clone was seen just once. This rearrangement joins TRBV10-1 to TRBJ2-2; 8 bases match TRBD1. Unmatched junction bases numbered 10, after V lost 5 bases and J lost 8 bases. Germline V CDR1 and CDR2: WNHNN, SYGVQD (reference sequence). This CDR3 comprises 15 residues. The CDR3 DNA sequence: TGCGCCAGCAGTACATTTCAGGGGGCAAAAGGGGAGCTGTTTTTT. Translation gives CASSTFQGAKGELFF.

The chain combines TRBV5-6 with TRBJ1-3; D not certain. V was shortened by 2 bases and J by 0 bases, with 6 bases between the two germline ends. This CDR3 has 14 amino acids. Germline lookup yields CDR1 SGHDT and CDR2 YYEEEE. The CDR3 bases are TGTGCCAGCAGCTTTCTGAGCTCTGGAAACACCATATATTTT. Its translation is CASSFLSSGNTIYF. The full variable domain, with the rest looked up from reference TRBV5-6 and TRBJ1-3, is DAGVTQSPTHLIKTRGQQVTLRCSPKSGHDTVSWYQQALGQGPQFIFQYYEEEERQRGNFPDRFSGHQFPNYSSELNVNALLLGDSALYLCASSFLSSGNTIYFGEGSWLTVV.

CDR3 in amino acids: CASSQAGAPAFF. CDR3 in DNA: TGCGCCAGCAGCCAGGCGGGAGCTCCAGCTTTCTTT. The J gene is TRBJ1-1, the V gene TRBV4-1; the D is unclear. Trimming took off 3 bases at V and 10 bases at J, with 12 bases between the two ends. The CDR3 spans 12 residues. Per the germline V gene, CDR1 is MGHRA and CDR2 is YSYEKL.

V gene TRBV7-8 combines with J gene TRBJ1-1, with 7 positions matching TRBD1. The CDR3 runs 12 residues. Germline CDR1 reads SGHVS; CDR2 reads FQNEAQ. Trimming removed 5 bases from V and 7 bases from J; junction bases left unmatched: 4. CDR3 nucleotide sequence: TGTGCCAGCAGCGCGACAGGGTTTGAAGCTTTCTTT. Translating it yields CASSATGFEAFF.